Listed below are T cell receptor beta chains from one sample, sequenced in a study of a mutant IDH1 vaccine in newly diagnosed glioma. These receptors' targets are unknown. Only in-frame clones appear in the TCRdb table, and some are missing; sequencing was by immunoSEQ multiplex PCR. The table has roughly 130,000 clones, around 77% seen once. The sequencing used PBMCs, collected from a glioma patient whose treatment included an IDH1 peptide vaccine. These TCRs come from a man aged 40-50 years with glioma. The CDR3 runs from the conserved cysteine through the conserved F or W. D genes are given only for firm matches. Clone size appears in some rows only: once, few, many, or a class for an expanded clone.

d_call: TRBD1
clone_size: NA
j_call: TRBJ2-7
v_call: TRBV7-8
cdr3_aa: CASSRDRDGEQYF
cdr3_nt: TGTGCCAGCAGCCGGGACAGGGATGGAGAGCAGTACTTC

d_call: TRBD1
clone_size: few
j_call: TRBJ1-6
v_call: TRBV6-1
cdr3_aa: CASRTGAMNNSPLHF
cdr3_nt: TGTGCCAGCAGAACAGGGGCCATGAATAATTCACCCCTCCACTTT

d_call: TRBD1
clone_size: once
j_call: TRBJ1-2
v_call: TRBV4-1
cdr3_aa: CASSQEAATGRTSSF
cdr3_nt: TGCGCCAGCAGCCAAGAAGCGGCGACAGGGCGCACTTCCTCCTTC

d_call: TRBD1
clone_size: NA
j_call: TRBJ1-1
v_call: TRBV9
cdr3_aa: CASSARTGLEAFF
cdr3_nt: TGTGCCAGCAGCGCCCGGACAGGACTAGAAGCTTTCTTT

d_call: NA
clone_size: NA
j_call: TRBJ2-5
v_call: TRBV7-6
cdr3_aa: CASSLAWGKETQYF
cdr3_nt: TGTGCCAGCAGCTTAGCGTGGGGAAAAGAGACCCAGTACTTC

d_call: NA
clone_size: NA
j_call: TRBJ2-2
v_call: TRBV7-2
cdr3_aa: CASSLAGSNTGELFF
cdr3_nt: TGTGCCAGCAGCTTAGCAGGATCGAACACCGGGGAGCTGTTTTTT

d_call: NA
clone_size: NA
j_call: TRBJ2-1
v_call: TRBV5-6
cdr3_aa: CASSLAPGSNEQFF
cdr3_nt: TGTGCCAGCAGCTTGGCCCCCGGGTCCAATGAGCAGTTCTTC

d_call: NA
clone_size: NA
j_call: TRBJ2-7
v_call: TRBV28
cdr3_aa: CASSYQTYEQYF
cdr3_nt: TGTGCCAGCAGTTATCAAACCTACGAGCAGTACTTC

d_call: NA
clone_size: NA
j_call: TRBJ2-1
v_call: TRBV5-1
cdr3_aa: CAAAPDISYNEQFF
cdr3_nt: TGCGCCGCTGCACCAGACATCTCCTACAATGAGCAGTTCTTC

d_call: TRBD1
clone_size: NA
j_call: TRBJ1-5
v_call: TRBV19
cdr3_aa: CASSVPTGNQPQHF
cdr3_nt: TGTGCCAGTAGTGTCCCGACAGGGAATCAGCCCCAGCATTTT

d_call: NA
clone_size: NA
j_call: TRBJ2-7
v_call: TRBV6-5
cdr3_aa: CASSRGVGGAYEQYF
cdr3_nt: TGTGCCAGCAGTCGCGGGGTAGGGGGCGCCTACGAGCAGTACTTC

d_call: TRBD2
clone_size: few
j_call: TRBJ2-1
v_call: TRBV7-2
cdr3_aa: CASSSPSGRANEQFF
cdr3_nt: TGTGCCAGCAGCTCCCCAAGCGGGAGGGCGAATGAGCAGTTCTTC

d_call: NA
clone_size: NA
j_call: TRBJ2-1
v_call: TRBV6-5
cdr3_aa: CASSYLGVRNEQFF
cdr3_nt: TGTGCCAGCAGTTACTTAGGGGTGAGGAATGAGCAGTTCTTC

d_call: TRBD1
clone_size: NA
j_call: TRBJ2-3
v_call: TRBV19
cdr3_aa: CASSIKQGSTDTQYF
cdr3_nt: TGTGCCAGTAGTATAAAACAGGGGAGCACAGATACGCAGTATTTT

d_call: NA
clone_size: NA
j_call: TRBJ1-3
v_call: TRBV7-9
cdr3_aa: CASSPVAGNTIYF
cdr3_nt: TGTGCCAGCAGCCCCGTCGCGGGAAACACCATATATTTT

d_call: NA
clone_size: once
j_call: TRBJ2-2
v_call: TRBV5-1
cdr3_aa: CASSTDSLTGELFF
cdr3_nt: TGCGCCAGCAGCACGGACAGCTTAACCGGGGAGCTGTTTTTT

d_call: TRBD1
clone_size: NA
j_call: TRBJ1-2
v_call: TRBV2
cdr3_aa: CASSVGQGLNYGYTF
cdr3_nt: TGTGCCAGCAGCGTCGGACAGGGCCTTAACTATGGCTACACCTTC

d_call: NA
clone_size: few
j_call: TRBJ2-7
v_call: TRBV6-1
cdr3_aa: CASRDKKYEQYF
cdr3_nt: TGTGCCAGCAGGGACAAAAAATACGAGCAGTACTTC

d_call: TRBD2
clone_size: NA
j_call: TRBJ2-5
v_call: TRBV30
cdr3_aa: CAWSVFSGGAKTQYF
cdr3_nt: TGTGCCTGGAGTGTATTTAGCGGGGGGGCCAAGACCCAGTACTTC

d_call: TRBD1
clone_size: NA
j_call: TRBJ2-7
v_call: TRBV29-1
cdr3_aa: CSVENGQGYEQYF
cdr3_nt: TGCAGCGTTGAAAACGGACAGGGCTACGAGCAGTACTTC

d_call: NA
clone_size: NA
j_call: TRBJ2-7
v_call: TRBV6-6
cdr3_aa: CASSYVQGSQDEQYF
cdr3_nt: TGTGCCAGCAGTTACGTCCAGGGATCTCAGGACGAGCAGTACTTC

d_call: NA
clone_size: NA
j_call: TRBJ2-1
v_call: TRBV28
cdr3_aa: CASSFSGRGEFF
cdr3_nt: TGTGCCAGCAGCTTTAGCGGCAGAGGGGAGTTCTTC

d_call: TRBD2
clone_size: NA
j_call: TRBJ2-1
v_call: TRBV6-5
cdr3_aa: CASSPPQRGYNEQFF
cdr3_nt: TGTGCCAGCAGTCCTCCCCAGCGGGGGTACAATGAGCAGTTCTTC

d_call: TRBD1
clone_size: NA
j_call: TRBJ2-2
v_call: TRBV27
cdr3_aa: CASSETGGAPGELFF
cdr3_nt: TGTGCCAGCAGTGAGACAGGGGGCGCTCCCGGGGAGCTGTTTTTT

d_call: TRBD1
clone_size: NA
j_call: TRBJ2-3
v_call: TRBV5-8
cdr3_aa: CASRDRGTDTQYF
cdr3_nt: TGTGCCAGCCGGGACAGGGGCACAGATACGCAGTATTTT

d_call: TRBD1
clone_size: NA
j_call: TRBJ1-2
v_call: TRBV11-2
cdr3_aa: CASSPIPRQGNYGYTF
cdr3_nt: TGTGCCAGCAGCCCTATCCCCCGACAGGGCAACTATGGCTACACCTTC

d_call: NA
clone_size: few
j_call: TRBJ2-7
v_call: TRBV2
cdr3_aa: CASSSDRSSYEQYF
cdr3_nt: TGTGCCAGCAGTTCAGACAGGAGCTCCTACGAGCAGTACTTC

d_call: NA
clone_size: once
j_call: TRBJ1-5
v_call: TRBV19
cdr3_aa: CAPQQALRQPQHF
cdr3_nt: TGTGCCCCCCAACAGGCTTTGAGGCAGCCCCAGCATTTT

d_call: NA
clone_size: NA
j_call: TRBJ2-1
v_call: TRBV4-3
cdr3_aa: CASSRMDQPKYNEQFF
cdr3_nt: TGCGCCAGCAGCCGGATGGACCAACCCAAATACAATGAGCAGTTCTTC

d_call: TRBD1
clone_size: NA
j_call: TRBJ2-3
v_call: TRBV4-2
cdr3_aa: CASSLIAGGYDTQYF
cdr3_nt: TGTGCCAGCAGCCTTATTGCAGGGGGTTACGATACGCAGTATTTT

d_call: NA
clone_size: NA
j_call: TRBJ1-2
v_call: TRBV7-2
cdr3_aa: CASSLSGNSYGYTF
cdr3_nt: TGTGCCAGCAGCTTATCGGGCAACAGCTATGGCTACACCTTC

d_call: TRBD2
clone_size: NA
j_call: TRBJ2-1
v_call: TRBV4-1
cdr3_aa: CASSLGLAGRNEQFF
cdr3_nt: TGCGCCAGCAGCCTCGGGCTAGCGGGGAGGAATGAGCAGTTCTTC

d_call: NA
clone_size: NA
j_call: TRBJ2-3
v_call: TRBV5-4
cdr3_aa: CASSLGAKDTQYF
cdr3_nt: TGTGCCAGCAGCTTGGGCGCAAAGGATACGCAGTATTTT

d_call: NA
clone_size: NA
j_call: TRBJ2-7
v_call: TRBV6-6
cdr3_aa: CASSYIGYEQYF
cdr3_nt: TGTGCCAGCAGTTACATCGGTTACGAGCAGTACTTC

d_call: NA
clone_size: NA
j_call: TRBJ2-6
v_call: TRBV7-8
cdr3_aa: CASSQGSGANVLTF
cdr3_nt: TGTGCCAGCAGTCAGGGTTCTGGGGCCAACGTCCTGACTTTC

d_call: NA
clone_size: NA
j_call: TRBJ1-1
v_call: TRBV30
cdr3_aa: CAWSRSVNTEAFF
cdr3_nt: TGTGCCTGGAGTAGGTCTGTGAACACTGAAGCTTTCTTT

d_call: NA
clone_size: few
j_call: TRBJ2-1
v_call: TRBV4-2
cdr3_aa: CASSQGLTLAYNEQFF
cdr3_nt: TGTGCCAGCAGCCAAGGATTGACGCTAGCTTACAATGAGCAGTTCTTC

d_call: NA
clone_size: NA
j_call: TRBJ2-3
v_call: TRBV25-1
cdr3_aa: CASSESRGARPDTQYF
cdr3_nt: TGTGCCAGCAGTGAATCCCGGGGGGCGCGGCCAGATACGCAGTATTTT

d_call: TRBD2
clone_size: NA
j_call: TRBJ2-3
v_call: TRBV4-2
cdr3_aa: CASSQEVTSSTDTQYF
cdr3_nt: TGTGCCAGCAGCCAAGAAGTGACTAGCAGCACAGATACGCAGTATTTT